These T cell receptor beta chains were read from a single sample in a study of blood T cell repertoires in COVID-19. Profiling relied on immunoSEQ multiplex PCR, and the TCRdb table lists in-frame clones only, not all of them. The table has 200,000 or so clones, 70% to 90% seen once. Sequencing used PBMCs or T cells enriched from blood (not recorded which). The receptor set was obtained from a woman younger than 35 who had recovered from COVID-19. CDR3s include the opening cysteine and the closing phenylalanine or tryptophan. D genes are given only for firm matches. Part of the rows lack a size; the others show once, few, many or a class for expanded clones.

.,TRBD1,TRBV12-3/TRBV12-4,TRBJ1-1,CASSPGQGGTAFF,TGTGCCAGCAGTCCGGGACAGGGTGGAACAGCTTTCTTT
once,.,TRBV5-1,TRBJ1-5,CASSLSGWGSNQPQHF,TGCGCCAGCAGCTTGTCAGGGTGGGGAAGCAATCAGCCCCAGCATTTT
few,.,TRBV5-6,TRBJ1-5,CASSLGQSNQPQHF,TGTGCCAGCAGCTTGGGACAGAGCAATCAGCCCCAGCATTTT
.,.,TRBV28,TRBJ2-7,CASSSPGQAGEQYF,TGTGCCAGCAGCTCCCCCGGGCAGGCGGGCGAGCAGTACTTC
.,.,TRBV27,TRBJ2-1,CASRPLRGGNEQFF,TGTGCCAGCCGCCCGCTCCGGGGTGGCAATGAGCAGTTCTTC
.,TRBD1,TRBV28,TRBJ2-7,CASRPTGLSYEQYF,TGTGCCAGCAGACCGACAGGGCTCAGCTACGAGCAGTACTTC
.,.,TRBV5-1,TRBJ1-1,CASSEVGNTEAFF,TGCGCCAGCAGCGAGGTAGGGAACACTGAAGCTTTCTTT
.,.,TRBV7-9,TRBJ1-3,CASSLQRSGAGNTIYF,TGTGCCAGCAGCTTACAAAGGTCGGGGGCTGGAAACACCATATATTTT
.,TRBD2,TRBV7-9,TRBJ2-3,CASSLNAGGGTQYF,TGTGCCAGCAGCTTAAATGCGGGGGGAGGTACGCAGTATTTT
.,.,TRBV11-2,TRBJ1-1,CASSLAGGYGSEAFF,TGTGCCAGCAGCTTAGCAGGAGGTTATGGTTCTGAAGCTTTCTTT
.,TRBD1,TRBV30,TRBJ1-4,CAWSAGTGGQLFF,TGTGCCTGGAGCGCCGGGACAGGGGGGCAACTGTTTTTT
.,.,TRBV19,TRBJ2-2,CASRQPTATTGELFF,TGTGCCAGTAGGCAGCCGACAGCTACCACCGGGGAGCTGTTTTTT
.,TRBD1,TRBV4-1,TRBJ1-2,CATHNPGTAYGYTF,TGCGCCACCCACAATCCCGGGACAGCCTATGGCTACACCTTC
few,TRBD1,TRBV19,TRBJ2-1,CASSGTVYNEQFF,TGTGCCAGTAGTGGGACAGTATACAATGAGCAGTTCTTC
.,.,TRBV19,TRBJ2-1,CASSTRRGGYNEQFF,TGTGCCAGTAGTACCAGACGTGGAGGGTACAATGAGCAGTTCTTC
once,.,TRBV29-1,TRBJ1-5,CSVGGTNQPQHF,TGCAGCGTTGGTGGGACAAATCAGCCCCAGCATTTT
.,.,TRBV5-6,TRBJ2-7,CASSLGLGPYEQYF,TGTGCCAGCAGCTTGGGTCTCGGTCCCTACGAGCAGTACTTC